This section outlines one TCR beta chain sequence together with its context. Profiled with immunoSEQ multiplex PCR; TCRdb holds only in-frame clones, not every one. The table lists over 55,000 clones, approximately 86% of them singletons. The sample comes from a study of blood T cell repertoires in COVID-19. The V end lost 0 bases, the J end lost 4 bases, and 10 bases lay between the germline ends. Germline V gene sequence: CDR1 SGHTA, CDR2 FQGNSA. This CDR3 comprises 15 residues. The sequence derives from a human donor with active COVID-19. The donor label of this sample is uncertain. What was sequenced was peripheral blood. The V gene is TRBV7-2, the J gene TRBJ1-3; D gene unclear. The CDR3 coding sequence is TGTGCCAGCAGCTTAGCGGAGGGCTCCGGAAACACCATATATTTT. Its protein product is CASSLAEGSGNTIYF.